This is a list of T cell receptor beta chains from one sample in a study of T cell clonotyping in hematopoietic cell transplantation. Profiling relied on immunoSEQ multiplex PCR, and the TCRdb table lists in-frame clones only, not all of them. The sample has 25,000 to 35,000 clones, around 93% seen once. The sample in question was peripheral blood mononuclear cells, obtained before stem cell transplant. Receptors were obtained from a man aged 45-60 years with acute myeloid leukemia. Some clones in this sample may be carry-over from other donors' samples. Each CDR3 is given with its conserved first and last residue. A D gene is named only where the DNA matches it firmly. A row's size may be missing; if present it is once, few, many or a size class.

j_call,v_call,d_call,clone_size,cdr3_nt,cdr3_aa
TRBJ1-5,TRBV19,.,few,TGTGCCAGTAGTCCGCGGACGGTGCATGGGCCCCAGCATTTT,CASSPRTVHGPQHF
TRBJ1-2,TRBV19,TRBD1,.,TGTGCCAGTAGTCTCAGGGACAGGGATCCGGATGGCTACACCTTC,CASSLRDRDPDGYTF
TRBJ1-6,TRBV6-5,.,.,TGTGCCAGCGGACGAACCGGACCCCTCCACTTT,CASGRTGPLHF
TRBJ1-2,TRBV19,.,few,TGTGCCAGTAGCCCAGCTAACTATGGCTACACCTTC,CASSPANYGYTF
TRBJ1-5,TRBV28,.,.,TGTGCCAGCAGTTCGGACAGTTATAGCAATCAGCCCCAGCATTTT,CASSSDSYSNQPQHF
TRBJ2-3,TRBV10-1,.,.,TGCGCCAGCAGTCCTAGCGACGGGTCTAGCACAGATACGCAGTATTTT,CASSPSDGSSTDTQYF
TRBJ2-2,TRBV6-6,.,.,TGTGCCAGCAGGACTATGGAGGGGGAGCTGTTTTTT,CASRTMEGELFF
TRBJ1-1,TRBV29-1,.,.,TGCAGCGCCGAAACAGGGATGAACACTGAAGCTTTCTTT,CSAETGMNTEAFF
TRBJ2-7,TRBV9,TRBD2,.,TGTGCCAGCAGCGCGACTAGCGGGAGGGCGGAGCAGTACTTC,CASSATSGRAEQYF
TRBJ1-2,TRBV2,.,.,TGTGCCAGCAGACTCGACAGCGATGGCTACACCTTC,CASRLDSDGYTF
TRBJ2-3,TRBV6-6,TRBD2,.,TGTGCCAGCAGTTCTTCTCGGACTAGCCTTAAACTGTATTTT,CASSSSRTSLKLYF
TRBJ1-3,TRBV7-2,.,.,TGTGCCAGCAGCTTATCCGGGACGTTGTCTGGAAACACCATATATTTT,CASSLSGTLSGNTIYF
TRBJ1-6,TRBV4-3,.,.,TGCGCCAGCAGCCAAGACAGCTACTCCTATAATTCACCCCTCCACTTT,CASSQDSYSYNSPLHF
TRBJ1-4,TRBV30,.,.,TGTGCCTGGAGTGTAAGGCTGGGCAGGGTGGGTGAAAAACTGTTTTTT,CAWSVRLGRVGEKLFF
TRBJ1-1,TRBV14,.,.,TGTGCCAGCAGCCAGGGGGACGGGACTGAAGCTTTCTTT,CASSQGDGTEAFF
TRBJ2-7,TRBV2,.,.,TGTGCCAGCAGTCGTTGGGTTGAGGTTAGCTCCTACGAGCAGTACTTC,CASSRWVEVSSYEQYF